One and the same sample provided the 9 T cell receptor beta chains below, sequenced in a study of T cell changes during pregnancy in multiple sclerosis. Generated by immunoSEQ multiplex PCR, the TCRdb table keeps only in-frame clones and is missing some. The profile shows 30,000 to 50,000 clones, 92% of them singletons. The sample here was CD4+ T cells from peripheral blood mononuclear cells, taken in the third trimester of pregnancy. The receptors shown here come from a female donor with multiple sclerosis, enrolled in a pregnancy study.

The CDR3 region has the DNA TGTGCCATCAGCGATGGACAGGGATGGTATGGCTACACCTTC. Protein sequence: CAISDGQGWYGYTF. The chain links TRBV10-3 to TRBJ1-2; 8 positions agree with TRBD1. The CDR3 has 14 residues. With 6 bases clipped from V and 5 bases from J, the junction kept 8 bases outside the gene matches. Looked up from germline, CDR1 is ENHRY and CDR2 is SYGVKD.

V usage is TRBV7-2 and J usage is TRBJ2-2, with D perhaps TRBD1 (5 bases). Trimming cost V 2 bases and J 4 bases, with 11 bases left between them. Germline V lookup: CDR1 SGHTA, CDR2 FQGNSA. This CDR3 spans 15 amino acids. The CDR3 sequence is CASSLSRGATGELFF. The CDR3 nucleotides are TGTGCCAGCAGCTTATCAAGGGGTGCCACCGGGGAGCTGTTTTTT.

The rearrangement links TRBV10-3 to TRBJ1-1; weak D call: TRBD1 (6 bases). This CDR3 region has 15 residues. Per the germline V gene, CDR1 is ENHRY and CDR2 is SYGVKD. The ends were cut back, 5 bases at V and 8 bases at J, with 21 bases in the middle. CDR3 DNA: TGTGCCATCAGTATCAGTGGGGAGACAGGTACCGAAGCTTTCTTT. Protein product: CAISISGETGTEAFF.

This chain joins TRBV5-5 and TRBJ1-3; perhaps TRBD1 as D (5 bases). V gave up 7 bases and J gave up 0 bases, with 11 bases separating them. CDR1 is SGHKS and CDR2 is YYEKEE in the germline V gene (reference sequence). There are 14 residues in the CDR3. CDR3 loop: CASGAESSGNTIYF. As DNA, the CDR3 is TGTGCCAGCGGGGCGGAAAGCTCTGGAAACACCATATATTTT.

This clone has just one count. The gene calls are TRBV7-9 and TRBJ2-1; unclear D gene. Germline CDR1 and CDR2: SEHNR and FQNEAQ (reference sequence). The CDR3 spans 12 residues. V lost 2 bases and J lost 4, with 3 bases in between. CDR3 bases: TGTGCCAGCAGCTTACTGTACAATGAGCAGTTCTTC. Its protein product is CASSLLYNEQFF.

V usage is TRBV4-3 and J usage is TRBJ2-3; 11 bases map to TRBD1. The CDR3 spans 19 residues. Trimming at V came to 3 bases and at J to 0 bases, leaving 11 bases not matched to a gene. Germline CDR1 is LGHNA and CDR2 is YSLEER. DNA of the CDR3: TGCGCCAGCAGCCAGTCCGGGACAGGGGGGACTCCTAGCACAGATACGCAGTATTTT. Translated: CASSQSGTGGTPSTDTQYF.

The gene calls are TRBV5-1 and TRBJ1-3; D not certain. This CDR3 contains 16 residues. Between the trimmed V and J ends, which lost 0 bases and 0 bases, there was a span of 10 bases. Germline CDR1 reads SGHRS; CDR2 reads YFSETQ. CDR3 DNA: TGCGCCAGCAGCTTGGAGTCTATTTACTCTGGAAACACCATATATTTT. Its protein is CASSLESIYSGNTIYF. Looking up the rest from reference TRBV5-1 and TRBJ1-3 gives the full variable domain: KAGVTQTPRYLIKTRGQQVTLSCSPISGHRSVSWYQQTPGQGLQFLFEYFSETQRNKGNFPGRFSGRQFSNSRSEMNVSTLELGDSALYLCASSLESIYSGNTIYFGEGSWLTVV.

The chain employs TRBV7-9 and TRBJ1-2, with 7 nucleotides matching TRBD1. V shed 0 bases, J shed 4 bases, and the junction held 5 bases outside the gene matches. This CDR3 region has 15 residues. Germline CDR1 is SEHNR and CDR2 is FQNEAQ (reference sequence). Written as DNA, the CDR3 is TGTGCCAGCAGCTTAGCCACCGGGACAGCCTATGGCTACACCTTC. Amino acid sequence: CASSLATGTAYGYTF.

The count of this clone is one. CDR3: CASSWGTGVEKLFF. The CDR3 bases are TGTGCCAGCAGCTGGGGGACAGGTGTTGAAAAACTGTTTTTT. The V and J genes are TRBV5-6 and TRBJ1-4, with 8 bases fitting TRBD1. The length of the CDR3 is 14 residues. J lost 7 bases, V lost 3 bases, and 5 bases had no gene match. CDR1 and CDR2 (germline): SGHDT, YYEEEE.